This T cell receptor beta chain was recorded in a study of blood T cell repertoires in COVID-19. Study at large: Donors in the United States, Italy and Spain gave samples during acute or convalescent COVID-19.

Profiled with immunoSEQ multiplex PCR; TCRdb holds only in-frame clones, not every one. The sample includes about 250,000 clones, about 85% of them seen just once. CDR3 length: 14 amino acids. Germline CDR1 is MGHRA and CDR2 is YSYEKL. V was clipped by 0 bases and J by 1 base, with 7 bases between them. The sample taken for sequencing was peripheral blood. The sequence came from a woman in her sixties with active or convalescent COVID-19. The V call is TRBV4-1, the J call TRBJ2-7, with D perhaps matching TRBD1 (5 bases). In nucleotides, the CDR3 is TGCGCCAGCAGCCAAGATCAGGGTTCCTACGAGCAGTACGTC. This codes for CASSQDQGSYEQYV.